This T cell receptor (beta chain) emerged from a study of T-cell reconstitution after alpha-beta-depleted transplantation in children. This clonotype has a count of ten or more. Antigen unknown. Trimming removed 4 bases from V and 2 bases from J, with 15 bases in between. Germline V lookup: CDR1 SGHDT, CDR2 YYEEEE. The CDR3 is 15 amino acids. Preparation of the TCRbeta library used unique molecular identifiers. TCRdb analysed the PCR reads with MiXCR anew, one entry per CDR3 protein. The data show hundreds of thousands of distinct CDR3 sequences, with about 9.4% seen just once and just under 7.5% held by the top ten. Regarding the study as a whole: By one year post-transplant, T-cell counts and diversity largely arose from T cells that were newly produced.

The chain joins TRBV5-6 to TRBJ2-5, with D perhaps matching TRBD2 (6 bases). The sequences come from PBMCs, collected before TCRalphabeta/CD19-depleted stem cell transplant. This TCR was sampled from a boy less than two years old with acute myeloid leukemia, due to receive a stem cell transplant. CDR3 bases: TGTGCCAGCAGCCCCTCCTGGGGGAGGCAAGAGACCCAGTACTTC. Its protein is CASSPSWGRQETQYF.